This TCR beta chain was recorded in a study of T cell changes during pregnancy in multiple sclerosis. Using immunoSEQ multiplex PCR, the repertoire was profiled, and TCRdb retains in-frame clones only, with some absent. The table has about 99,000 clones, roughly nine tenths seen once. CDR1 is WSHSY and CDR2 is SAAADI in the germline V gene. The CDR3 totals 17 residues. The junction had 6 bases not matched to a gene; V was cut back by 2 bases and J by 2 bases. Material: peripheral blood, obtained after pregnancy. The TCR comes from a female donor with multiple sclerosis, enrolled in a pregnancy study. The rearrangement uses TRBV10-2 and TRBJ2-3; 11 positions match TRBD2. CDR3 bases: TGCGCCAGCAGTGAGATCGTACTAGCGGGGGACACAGATACGCAGTATTTT. Amino acids: CASSEIVLAGDTDTQYF.